The 11 T cell receptor beta chains below were found in one sample sequenced in a study of blood T cell repertoires in COVID-19. The assay was immunoSEQ multiplex PCR, and TCRdb's table has in-frame clones only and misses some. This table holds 150,000 to 200,000 clones, around 90% found once. Sequencing used peripheral blood. Receptor source: a man between 60 and 75 years old with active or convalescent COVID-19.

The J gene is TRBJ1-6, the V gene TRBV18; 7 nucleotides line up with TRBD1. The CDR3 sequence is 15 residues long. Germline-derived CDR1 and CDR2 are KGHSH and LQKENI. Trimming removed 5 bases from V and 5 bases from J; junction bases left unmatched: 6. CDR3 bases: TGTGCCAGCTCATCCCGGGACAGCGATAATTCACCCCTCCACTTT. It is translated as CASSSRDSDNSPLHF.

V usage is TRBV18 and J usage is TRBJ1-2; a weak D match, TRBD1 (5 bases). Trimming took 2 bases from V and 6 from J, leaving 13 bases between them. Germline CDR1 reads KGHSH; CDR2 reads LQKENI. The CDR3 has 14 residues. CDR3 nucleotide sequence: TGTGCCAGCTCACCAGCAGGGCGGTGGCATGGCTACACCTTC. It specifies CASSPAGRWHGYTF.

The chain has TRBV5-1 and TRBJ2-5; D not certain. The V gene's germline CDR1 is SGHRS and CDR2 YFSETQ. Between the trimmed V and J ends, which lost 0 bases and 0 bases, there was a span of 9 bases. CDR3 length equals 15 residues. CDR3 DNA sequence: TGCGCCAGCAGCTTGGCCTTGGGCAACCAAGAGACCCAGTACTTC. Protein sequence: CASSLALGNQETQYF.

This chain uses TRBV10-1 with TRBJ1-1; possible D gene TRBD1, 6 bases. Germline CDR1 and CDR2: WNHNN and SYGVQD (reference sequence). V lost 4 bases, J lost 1 base, and 7 bases lay in between. CDR3 length equals 13 residues. In DNA form, the CDR3 reads TGCGCCAGCAGTGCGGACAGGAACACTGAAGCTTTCTTT. This gives the protein CASSADRNTEAFF.

The V gene is TRBV19, the J gene TRBJ1-5, with a possible D match to TRBD1 (5 bases). Germline V gives CDR1 LNHDA, CDR2 SQIVND (reference sequence). The CDR3 has 16 amino acids. Trimming pared 5 bases from V and 0 bases from J, leaving 14 bases between. CDR3 region: CASSGRGRYSNQPQHF. The DNA for the CDR3 is TGTGCCAGTAGTGGGCGGGGGAGATATAGCAATCAGCCCCAGCATTTT.

V and J are TRBV5-4 and TRBJ1-2; 8 bases line up with TRBD1. Trimming removed 0 bases from V and 5 bases from J; junction bases left unmatched: 3. The CDR3 contains 14 residues. Germline CDR1 SGHNT, CDR2 YYREEE (reference sequence). The CDR3 here is CASSLADRVYGYTF. The CDR3 DNA reads as TGTGCCAGCAGCTTGGCGGACAGGGTTTATGGCTACACCTTC.

V usage is TRBV13 and J usage is TRBJ2-2; TRBD2 matches 14 bases. The CDR3 is 16 amino acids. Trimming removed 5 bases from V and 5 bases from J; junction bases left unmatched: 4. CDR1 and CDR2 from the germline V gene are PRHDT and FYEKMQ (reference sequence). CDR3 bases: TGTGCCAGCAGCCGGGGACTAGCGGGGGTTACCGGGGAGCTGTTTTTT. Encoded protein: CASSRGLAGVTGELFF.

This clone has a single count. The rearrangement links TRBV3-1 (or the pseudogene TRBV3-2) to TRBJ2-7, with D perhaps matching TRBD2 (6 bases). The germline CDR1 and CDR2 sequences are LGHDT and YNNKEL (reference sequence). V was trimmed by 2 bases and J by 2 bases, leaving 13 bases between them. CDR3 length equals 15 residues. CDR3 loop: CASSQTGTGAYEQYF. The DNA of the CDR3 is TGTGCCAGCAGCCAAACCGGGACGGGAGCCTACGAGCAGTACTTC.

CDR3 loop: CASSPDSGFAYEQYF. The CDR3 nucleotides read TGTGCCAGCAGCCCCGACTCCGGGTTCGCCTACGAGCAGTACTTC. The V gene is TRBV5-4, the J gene TRBJ2-7; no clear D. CDR1 is SGHNT and CDR2 is YYREEE in the germline V gene (reference sequence). The CDR3 spans 15 residues. Trimming left V 4 bases short and J 2 bases short, with 16 bases between.

This chain uses TRBV3-1 (or the pseudogene TRBV3-2) with TRBJ2-3; D call uncertain. The V gene's germline CDR1 is LGHDT and CDR2 YNNKEL (reference sequence). Trimming took 3 bases from V and 1 from J, leaving 8 bases between them. This CDR3 contains 14 residues. This CDR3 is CASSQLPGTDTQYF. CDR3 in DNA: TGTGCCAGCAGCCAGCTCCCAGGCACAGATACGCAGTATTTT.

The chain carries TRBV12-3 or TRBV12-4 and TRBJ2-7, with 8 bases aligning to TRBD1. The ends lost 3 bases at V and 5 bases at J; junction bases unmatched: 3. This CDR3 spans 13 amino acids. The CDR3 coding sequence is TGTGCCAGCAGTTTCCAGGGGGCGAACGAGCAGTACTTC. This codes for CASSFQGANEQYF.